This TCR beta chain was captured in a study of shared clonotypes between healthy human individuals (TCRdb year 2020). With regard to the full study: Three men and a couple of women, aged 18 to 49 years, made up the cohort. For each donor, CD4 naive and CD4 memory were each run on three plates, CD8 naive on two plates, and CD8 memory on one plate. To increase sequencing depth and limit assay-specific biases, TCR repertoire library preparation and sequencing were carried out by different laboratories using diverse techniques. Blood TCR repertoires of roughly five healthy adults were deeply sequenced to estimate repertoire size and the extent of clonotype sharing between individuals. Per donor, leukapheresis produced somewhere between about 0.85 and 9.5 billion PBMCs.

As for this clone: Its antigen is still unknown. Per-nucleotide qualities are absent, and no much larger clonotype sits a single base away.

Using the deep immunoSEQ assay, TCR CDR3 regions were amplified from genomic DNA by multiplex PCR. Genomic DNA extracted from each cell subset was distributed evenly over all wells of several immunoSEQ 96-well plates, and each plate served as one replicate. For sorted subsets, approximately 210 ng of genomic DNA, equivalent to 30,000 or so T cell genomes, went into each replicate PCR. The purified libraries were quantified using a Qubit 3.0 fluorometer, sized with a Bioanalyzer 2100, and then quantified again using the KAPA Library Quantification kit. A separate single-read 150-cycle Illumina NextSeq 550 flow cell was used to sequence each immunoSEQ 96-well plate. Turning to the authors' computational methods: Because the immunoSEQ output included only junctional sequences and no quality scores, the filtering could not be the same as the filtering used for full-length reads. To assign V/J genes and CDR3, sequences were annotated using PyIR, a Python wrapper for IgBLAST v1.9, with IMGT germline references. Any read was removed if the V/J assignment was weak (E-value above 1e-6), the CDR3 was missing, or the read contained stop codons, out-of-frame junctions, or ambiguous translated residues. V3J clonotypes were defined as sequences sharing an identical inferred V gene, J gene, and CDR3 amino acid sequence. The percentage overlap between two repertoires was calculated by dividing the number of shared unique clonotypes by the size of the smaller repertoire. Richness of each repertoire was evaluated using RTK rarefaction, the Chao1 estimator, and Recon v2.1 estimates of unobserved clonotypes. Generation probabilities for all TCRbeta clonotypes obtained by the gDNA method from a few donors were computed using OLGA. The table comes from immuneACCESS by way of TCRdb, which keeps in-frame sequences with V and J called. Part of the clones is missing from these tables; in studies checked, under half for an unresolved V gene and the rest for unknown reasons. Clonal size and the V and J genes are those of that table, whereas D and trimming came from the DNA. Counted in this sample were approximately 2.1 million clones; over 90% of them appeared once. Of the sample, 0.3% to 0.4% falls within the top ten clones.

Findings and caveats that apply to the study as a whole: About 5% of naive CD4, 3% to 4% of naive CD8, 2.3% of memory CD4, and about 0.4% of memory CD8 clonotypes were shared across several donors. Sampling was restricted to blood, and TCR repertoires in tissues likely differ from the TCR repertoires found in blood. Clonotypes shared by all four sorted-subset donors showed higher generation probabilities than non-shared clonotypes. Rarefaction of sorted-subset datasets indicated incomplete sequencing despite the large sequencing depth. The small number of donors limited the genetic and exposure-history diversity represented. Larger estimated clonotype richness was generally found for naive subsets than for memory subsets. Based on pairwise subsampling, the degree of clonotype sharing among donors was expected to be affected by sequencing depth.

Donors were healthy HIV-negative adults with no recently reported acute infections or vaccinations. Only Caucasian adults living in Nashville, Tennessee, USA were represented among the donors. CD4+ T cells were enriched by magnetic negative selection, after which naive cells were positively selected on CD45RA and the negative fraction was taken as the memory subset. After blood collection by leukapheresis, PBMCs were isolated using Ficoll-Histopaque density gradient centrifugation and then cryopreserved in the vapor phase of liquid nitrogen. Analytical flow cytometry was used to check the purity and quantity of each magnetically sorted T cell population. From each sorted fraction, genomic DNA was isolated and quantified by UV absorbance on a Nanodrop 2000c. The germline ends are 12 bases apart after V is trimmed by 0 bases and J by 7 bases. The CDR3 spans 14 residues, from the cysteine through the phenylalanine. The sequence is cut down to CDR3 DNA, 42 bases in frame from base 1. For CDR1 and CDR2, the germline V gene lists SGHTA and FQGNSA.

Sequencing was done on a sample of naive CD4+ T cells from PBMCs. The cell subset or site label on this specimen signifies: CD45RA+ positively selected. This sequence uses TRBV7-2 and TRBJ1-2, and TRBD1 may be the D gene, going by 5 matching bases. The TCR comes from a man younger than 35 in good health. Some clones in this sample may be carry-over from other donors' samples. The CDR3 reads as follows: CASSLARPGSGYTF. The sequence in DNA is TGTGCCAGCAGCTTAGCCAGGCCAGGGAGTGGCTACACCTTC.